The T cell receptor beta chain described here comes from a study of post-analysis software for immune sequencing data. Study at large: Relapsing-remitting, secondary progressive and progressive-relapsing multiple sclerosis courses were included. Study-wide points: About 5 TRBV segments (TRBV5-6, TRBV5-1 and TRBV20-1 among them) occurred more frequently in patients than in controls.

Germline CDR1 DFQATT, CDR2 SNEGSKA (reference sequence). This CDR3 spans 13 amino acids. V lost 5 bases and J lost 3; bases outside the gene matches: 7. Prepared libraries of TCR beta cDNA carried unique molecular identifiers. In TCRdb, the PCR reads were re-called with MiXCR into one record per CDR3 protein. The repertoire holds about 760,000 distinct CDR3 sequences, with 25% to 30% as singletons. Only a few counts were recorded for this clonotype. Its antigen is currently unknown. The chain is built from TRBV20-1 and TRBJ2-7, with TRBD2 identical over 7 bases. The origin of this receptor is a girl aged 10-17 years with multiple sclerosis. Sequencing input: blood. In DNA form, the CDR3 reads TGCAGTGCTCTCCTGGGGGGGGTCTACGAGCAGTACTTC. Translating gives CSALLGGVYEQYF.